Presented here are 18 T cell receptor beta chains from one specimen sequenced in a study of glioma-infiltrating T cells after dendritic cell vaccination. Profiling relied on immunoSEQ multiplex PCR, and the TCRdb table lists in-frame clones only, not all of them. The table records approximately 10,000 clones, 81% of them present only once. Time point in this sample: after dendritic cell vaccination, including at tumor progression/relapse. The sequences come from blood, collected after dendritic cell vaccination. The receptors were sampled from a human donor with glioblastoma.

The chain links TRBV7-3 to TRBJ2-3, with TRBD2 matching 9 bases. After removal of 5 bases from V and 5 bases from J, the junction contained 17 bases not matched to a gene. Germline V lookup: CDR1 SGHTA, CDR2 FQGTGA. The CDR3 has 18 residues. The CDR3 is CASSPSGGLAQNQDTQYF. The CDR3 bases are TGTGCCAGCAGCCCGTCCGGGGGACTAGCCCAGAACCAAGATACGCAGTATTTT.

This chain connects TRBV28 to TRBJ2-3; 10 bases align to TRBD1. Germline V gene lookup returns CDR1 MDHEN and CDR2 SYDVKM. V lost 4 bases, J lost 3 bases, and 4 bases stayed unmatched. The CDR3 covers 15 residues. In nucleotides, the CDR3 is TGTGCCAGCAGTTACCGGGACAGGGGAACAGATACGCAGTATTTT. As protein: CASSYRDRGTDTQYF.

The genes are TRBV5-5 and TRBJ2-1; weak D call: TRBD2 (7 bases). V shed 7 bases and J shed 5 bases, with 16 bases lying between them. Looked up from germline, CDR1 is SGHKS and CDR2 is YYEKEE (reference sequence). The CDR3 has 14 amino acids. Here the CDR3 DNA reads TGTGCCAGCTTTCGGGGGGCGCTTAACAATGAGCAGTTCTTC. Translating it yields CASFRGALNNEQFF.

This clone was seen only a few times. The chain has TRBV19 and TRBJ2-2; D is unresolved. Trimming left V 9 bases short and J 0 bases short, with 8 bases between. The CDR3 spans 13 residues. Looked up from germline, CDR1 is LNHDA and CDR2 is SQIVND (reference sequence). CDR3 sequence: CASRRPNTGELFF. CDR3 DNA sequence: TGTGCCAGCCGTCGTCCGAACACCGGGGAGCTGTTTTTT.

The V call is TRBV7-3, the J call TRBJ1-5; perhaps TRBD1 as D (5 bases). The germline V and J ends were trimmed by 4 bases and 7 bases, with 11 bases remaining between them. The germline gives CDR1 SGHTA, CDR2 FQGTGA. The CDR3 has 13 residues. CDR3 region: CASSSREGQPQHF. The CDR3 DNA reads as TGTGCCAGCAGCTCCAGGGAGGGCCAGCCCCAGCATTTT.

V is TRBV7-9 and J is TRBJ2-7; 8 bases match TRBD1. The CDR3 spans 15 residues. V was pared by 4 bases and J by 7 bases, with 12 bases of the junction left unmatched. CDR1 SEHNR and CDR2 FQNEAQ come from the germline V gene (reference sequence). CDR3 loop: CASSSKDRAAGEQYF. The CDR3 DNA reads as TGTGCCAGCAGCTCCAAGGACAGGGCAGCAGGGGAGCAGTACTTC.

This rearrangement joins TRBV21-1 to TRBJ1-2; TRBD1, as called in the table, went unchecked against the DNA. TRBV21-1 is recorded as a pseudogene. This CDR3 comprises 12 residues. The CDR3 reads CASYPGNYGYTF. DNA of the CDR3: TGTGCCAGCTATCCAGGGAACTATGGCTACACCTTC.

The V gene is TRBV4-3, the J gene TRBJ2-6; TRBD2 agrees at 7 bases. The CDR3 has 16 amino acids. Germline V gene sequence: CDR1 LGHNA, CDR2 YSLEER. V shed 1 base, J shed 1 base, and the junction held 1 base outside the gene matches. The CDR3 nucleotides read TGCGCCAGCAGCCAAGGCGGGGGTTCTGGGGCCAACGTCCTGACTTTC. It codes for CASSQGGGSGANVLTF.

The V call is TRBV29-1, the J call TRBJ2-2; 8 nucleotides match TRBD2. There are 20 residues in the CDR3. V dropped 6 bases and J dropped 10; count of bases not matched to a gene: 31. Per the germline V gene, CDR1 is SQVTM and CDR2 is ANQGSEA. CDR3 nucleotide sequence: TGCAGCGTCGTAGTCCGACTGGGACTAGTGACGCCTTCGCGGTCATTGGAGCTGTTTTTT. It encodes CSVVVRLGLVTPSRSLELFF.

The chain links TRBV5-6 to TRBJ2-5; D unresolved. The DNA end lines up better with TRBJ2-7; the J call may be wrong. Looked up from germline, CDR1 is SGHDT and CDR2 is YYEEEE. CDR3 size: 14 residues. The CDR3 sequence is CASSLADFDYEQYF. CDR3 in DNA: TGTGCCAGCAGCTTGGCTGACTTTGACTACGAGCAGTACTTC.

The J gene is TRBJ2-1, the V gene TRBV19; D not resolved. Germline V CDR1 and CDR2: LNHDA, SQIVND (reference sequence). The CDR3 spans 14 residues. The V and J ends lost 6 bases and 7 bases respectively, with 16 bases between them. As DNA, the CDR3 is TGTGCCAGTAGGCTATCATTCGGGTGGAATGAGCAGTTCTTC. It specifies CASRLSFGWNEQFF.

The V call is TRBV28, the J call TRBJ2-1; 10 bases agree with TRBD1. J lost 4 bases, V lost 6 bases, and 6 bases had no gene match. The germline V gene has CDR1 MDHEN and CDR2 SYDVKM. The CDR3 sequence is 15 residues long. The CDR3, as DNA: TGTGCCAGCAGCCCCTGGGACAGGGGTTACAATGAGCAGTTCTTC. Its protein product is CASSPWDRGYNEQFF.

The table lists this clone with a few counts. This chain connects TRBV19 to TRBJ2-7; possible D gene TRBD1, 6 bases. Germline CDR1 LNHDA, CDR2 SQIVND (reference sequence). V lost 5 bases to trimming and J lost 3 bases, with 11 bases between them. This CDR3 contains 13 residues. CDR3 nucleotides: TGTGCCAGTAGTCCCGCCAGGGGCTACGAGCAGTACTTC. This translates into CASSPARGYEQYF.

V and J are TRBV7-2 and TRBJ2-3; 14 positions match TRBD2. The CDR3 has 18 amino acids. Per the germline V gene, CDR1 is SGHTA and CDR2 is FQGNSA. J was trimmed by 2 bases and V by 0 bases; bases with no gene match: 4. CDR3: CASSLAMTSGRATDTQYF. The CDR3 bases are TGTGCCAGCAGCTTAGCGATGACTAGCGGGAGGGCCACAGATACGCAGTATTTT.

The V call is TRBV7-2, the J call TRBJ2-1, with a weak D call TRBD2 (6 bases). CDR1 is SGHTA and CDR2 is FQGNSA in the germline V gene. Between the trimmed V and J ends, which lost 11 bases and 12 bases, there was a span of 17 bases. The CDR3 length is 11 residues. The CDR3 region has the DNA TGTGCCGGAGGTTTGGGGGGAGGGCAGTTCTTC. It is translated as CAGGLGGGQFF.

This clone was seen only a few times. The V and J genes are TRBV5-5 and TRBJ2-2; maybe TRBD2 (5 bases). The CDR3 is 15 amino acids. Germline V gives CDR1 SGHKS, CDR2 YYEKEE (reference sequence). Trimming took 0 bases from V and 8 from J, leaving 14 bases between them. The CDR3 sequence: CASSLAFTRLGELFF. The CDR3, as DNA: TGTGCCAGCAGCTTGGCCTTTACTAGGTTGGGGGAGCTGTTTTTT. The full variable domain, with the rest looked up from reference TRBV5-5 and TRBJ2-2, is DAGVTQSPTHLIKTRGQQVTLRCSPISGHKSVSWYQQVLGQGPQFIFQYYEKEERGRGNFPDRFSARQFPNYSSELNVNALLLGDSALYLCASSLAFTRLGELFFGEGSRLTVL.

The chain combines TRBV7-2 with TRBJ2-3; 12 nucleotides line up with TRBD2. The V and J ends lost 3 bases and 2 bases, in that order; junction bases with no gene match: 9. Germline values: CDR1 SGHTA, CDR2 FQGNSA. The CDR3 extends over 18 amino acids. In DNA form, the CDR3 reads TGTGCCAGCAGCTTGGGTAGGGCTAGCGGGAGGGCCACAGATACGCAGTATTTT. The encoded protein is CASSLGRASGRATDTQYF.

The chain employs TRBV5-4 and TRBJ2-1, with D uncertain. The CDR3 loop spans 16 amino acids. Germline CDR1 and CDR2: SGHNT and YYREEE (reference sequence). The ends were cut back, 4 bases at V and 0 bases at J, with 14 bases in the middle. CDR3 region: CASSLWPVSSYNEQFF. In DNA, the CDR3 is TGTGCCAGCAGCCTCTGGCCAGTAAGCTCCTACAATGAGCAGTTCTTC.